This T cell receptor beta chain was retrieved from a study of cytomegalovirus exposure and HLA in healthy donors. Study outcomes and limitations: Rarity marked most TCR sequences, yet some public TCRs occurred in many donors. With further analysis later on, most CMV-associated TCR beta chains appeared HLA-restricted. Per a later analysis, HLA-associated TCR beta chains showed more clonal expansion than other, equally common TCR beta chains.

With 4 bases clipped from V and 2 bases from J, the junction kept 8 bases outside the gene matches. Germline CDR1 reads SGHRS; CDR2 reads YFSETQ. This CDR3 comprises 15 residues. Worth noting for this clone: Its matching antigen is unknown.

PCR amplification relied on 60 Vbeta primers (plus 13 Jbeta primers). TCRdb's copy holds only in-frame clones and misses some; the assay was immunoSEQ multiplex PCR. Recorded for this sample: about 41,000 clones. Sequenced material: PBMCs. The clonotype comes from a man aged 30 to 39 in good health and CMV-seronegative. The chain carries TRBV5-1 and TRBJ2-7; 8 nucleotides align to TRBD1. This CDR3 reads CASSLPTGAAYEQYF. For the CDR3, the DNA is TGCGCCAGCAGCCTCCCGACAGGGGCAGCCTACGAGCAGTACTTC.